This T cell receptor (beta chain) was identified during a study of blood T cells in healthy people across ages. Study-level findings and limits: In long-lived donors, naive CD4+ cell counts and diversity exceeded those of aged donors. Unsorted PBMCs ruled out conclusive naive versus antigen-experienced comparison.

Together with a sample-barcoded 5' primer, a J-beta primer mix was included in a second PCR lasting about 7 to 11 cycles. From the 5' RACE reads, TCRdb called clonotypes with MiXCR, one entry per CDR3 protein. The table records 710,000 or so distinct CDR3 sequences, 22% of them present only once. Worth noting for this clonotype: The antigen remains undetermined.

In each sample, at least 6.5 million PBMCs were isolated. With each sample, at least 5.5 micrograms of total RNA were extracted. This sequence originates from a man between 65 and 80 years old in good health. The sequenced sample consisted of blood.

CDR3 residues: CASSLVDSSTDTQYF. The CDR3 DNA reads TGTGCCAGCTCACTGGTCGACAGCAGCACAGATACGCAGTATTTT. The chain combines TRBV18 with TRBJ2-3; D might be TRBD1 (5 bases). The CDR3 contains 15 residues. V lost 4 bases and J 0 bases, leaving 11 bases between the germline ends. Germline V gene lookup returns CDR1 KGHSH and CDR2 LQKENI. Filled out from reference TRBV18 and TRBJ2-3, the complete variable domain reads NAGVMQNPRHLVRRRGQEARLRCSPMKGHSHVYWYRQLPEEGLKFMVYLQKENIIDESGMPKERFSAEFPKEGPSILRIQQVVRGDSAAYFCASSLVDSSTDTQYFGPGTRLTVL.